A single sample is the source of the 17 T cell receptor beta chains below, sequenced in a study of PD-L1 blockade in urothelial cancer. Generated by immunoSEQ multiplex PCR, the TCRdb table keeps only in-frame clones and is missing some. Seen here are 30,000 to 50,000 clones, approximately 90% observed once, and the top ten hold 1.5% to 2.5%. The sample here was PBMCs, taken around atezolizumab (anti-PD-L1) treatment. These receptors were collected from a man aged 55-75 years with urothelial cancer.

The CDR3, as DNA: TGTGCCAGTAGTATAACCGGGAGAGGCTACACCTTC. This translates into CASSITGRGYTF. This chain connects TRBV19 to TRBJ1-2; D remains ambiguous. The CDR3 runs 12 residues. The V and J ends lost 2 bases and 8 bases respectively, with 9 bases between them. CDR1 and CDR2 from the germline V gene are LNHDA and SQIVND (reference sequence).

The CDR3: CASSPKLAGGTGELFF. The DNA for the CDR3 is TGTGCCAGCTCACCAAAGCTAGCCGGGGGCACCGGGGAGCTGTTTTTT. The chain employs TRBV18 and TRBJ2-2; D might be TRBD2 (6 bases). This CDR3 is 16 amino acids long. CDR1 KGHSH and CDR2 LQKENI come from the germline V gene. V lost 2 bases and J 4 bases, leaving 14 bases between the germline ends. Full variable domain (remainder filled in from reference TRBV18 and TRBJ2-2): NAGVMQNPRHLVRRRGQEARLRCSPMKGHSHVYWYRQLPEEGLKFMVYLQKENIIDESGMPKERFSAEFPKEGPSILRIQQVVRGDSAAYFCASSPKLAGGTGELFFGEGSRLTVL.

The chain employs TRBV5-1 and TRBJ1-2; 9 bases line up with TRBD1. With V trimmed by 4 bases and J by 0 bases, 7 bases remained unmatched. This CDR3 has 16 amino acids. The germline CDR1 and CDR2 sequences are SGHRS and YFSETQ. CDR3 residues: CASSALQGATNYGYTF. DNA of the CDR3: TGCGCCAGCAGCGCGTTACAGGGGGCTACTAACTATGGCTACACCTTC. Variable domain in full (rest from reference TRBV5-1 and TRBJ1-2): KAGVTQTPRYLIKTRGQQVTLSCSPISGHRSVSWYQQTPGQGLQFLFEYFSETQRNKGNFPGRFSGRQFSNSRSEMNVSTLELGDSALYLCASSALQGATNYGYTFGSGTRLTVV.

V gene TRBV19 combines with J gene TRBJ2-7, with TRBD1 matching over 8 bases. The CDR3 has 15 residues. Germline V gene lookup returns CDR1 LNHDA and CDR2 SQIVND (reference sequence). Trimming removed 6 bases from V and 5 bases from J; junction bases left unmatched: 12. CDR3 sequence: CASSSPDRGTHEQYF. The DNA of the CDR3 is TGTGCCAGTAGCAGCCCCGACAGGGGTACCCACGAGCAGTACTTC.

This chain joins TRBV4-2 and TRBJ1-2; D unclear. This CDR3 contains 15 residues. Germline CDR1 is LGHNA and CDR2 is YNFKEQ. V shed 4 bases and J shed 5 bases, with 17 bases lying between them. CDR3 amino acids: CASSPGLGEGYGYTF. The CDR3 nucleotides read TGTGCCAGCAGCCCAGGACTAGGCGAAGGGTATGGCTACACCTTC.

This clone was seen a handful of times. The chain carries TRBV10-3 and TRBJ1-3; D possibly corresponds to TRBD1 (5 bases). Trimming pared 11 bases from V and 7 bases from J, leaving 15 bases between. Germline values: CDR1 ENHRY, CDR2 SYGVKD. The CDR3 length is 12 residues. CDR3 residues: CAASQVENTIYF. Here the CDR3 DNA reads TGTGCCGCCTCACAGGTCGAGAACACCATATATTTT.

The genes are TRBV4-2 and TRBJ1-4; the D is unclear. Per the germline V gene, CDR1 is LGHNA and CDR2 is YNFKEQ. This CDR3 region has 17 residues. V was clipped by 4 bases and J by 4 bases, with 19 bases between them. The CDR3 DNA follows: TGTGCCAGCAGCCTGGGAGGTCGGCCGGGTGGTAATGAAAAACTGTTTTTT. Protein sequence: CASSLGGRPGGNEKLFF.

The V and J genes are TRBV4-1 and TRBJ1-1, with a possible D match to TRBD1 (5 bases). Per germline, CDR1 MGHRA and CDR2 YSYEKL. V was trimmed by 1 base and J by 0 bases, leaving 9 bases between them. This CDR3 spans 15 amino acids. Written as DNA, the CDR3 is TGCGCCAGCAGCCAAGGGGAGGGGATGAACACTGAAGCTTTCTTT. This translates into CASSQGEGMNTEAFF.

The V call is TRBV9, the J call TRBJ2-7, with 7 bases matching TRBD1. This CDR3 spans 15 amino acids. Germline CDR1 SGDLS, CDR2 YYNGEE. The trim removed 0 bases at V and 4 bases at J, leaving 7 bases unmatched. The CDR3 DNA follows: TGTGCCAGCAGCGTAGGAGGGGGCGCTGGTTACGAGCAGTACTTC. Translation gives CASSVGGGAGYEQYF.

The chain employs TRBV5-1 and TRBJ2-5, with 7 bases aligning to TRBD1. The germline gives CDR1 SGHRS, CDR2 YFSETQ. The CDR3 sequence is 19 residues long. V gave up 4 bases and J gave up 2 bases; unmatched junction bases: 20. In nucleotides, the CDR3 is TGCGCCAGCAGCCATGATACGCCGGGACAGCCTATTGGGCAAGAGACCCAGTACTTC. Amino acids: CASSHDTPGQPIGQETQYF.

The J gene is TRBJ1-6, the V gene TRBV2; D gene ambiguous. Germline CDR1 SNHLY, CDR2 FYNNEI. This CDR3 is 16 amino acids long. Trimming pared 4 bases from V and 7 bases from J, leaving 17 bases between. In DNA, the CDR3 is TGTGCCAGCAGTGCTAATGTGGGAGGAAGGAATTCACCCCTCCACTTT. It encodes CASSANVGGRNSPLHF.

This chain uses TRBV28 with TRBJ1-1; 8 bases fit TRBD1. With 5 bases clipped from V and 1 base from J, the junction kept 6 bases outside the gene matches. The CDR3 is 15 amino acids. The germline gives CDR1 MDHEN, CDR2 SYDVKM. CDR3 in amino acids: CASSLTGTGNTEAFF. For the CDR3, the DNA is TGTGCCAGCAGTCTAACCGGGACAGGGAACACTGAAGCTTTCTTT.

This sequence joins TRBV5-1 and TRBJ2-5; D perhaps matches TRBD2 (6 bases). This CDR3 contains 14 residues. Trimming removed 4 bases at V and 5 bases at J, with 15 bases between. Germline lookup yields CDR1 SGHRS and CDR2 YFSETQ. The CDR3 reads CASSTILGGETQYF. CDR3 DNA: TGCGCCAGCAGCACTATTTTGGGAGGCGAGACCCAGTACTTC.

The chain employs TRBV13 and TRBJ2-5; 8 bases match TRBD1. J was trimmed by 2 bases and V by 4 bases; bases with no gene match: 9. The CDR3 runs 16 residues. From germline, CDR1 is PRHDT and CDR2 FYEKMQ (reference sequence). CDR3 amino acids: CASSSSQGGTQETQYF. In DNA form, the CDR3 reads TGTGCCAGCAGCTCCTCACAGGGGGGAACGCAAGAGACCCAGTACTTC.

This chain links TRBV6-6 with TRBJ1-5; D remains unclear. This CDR3 is 13 amino acids long. The V gene lost 7 bases and the J gene lost 4 bases, with 11 bases spanning the gap. CDR1 is MNHNY, CDR2 SVGAGI, per germline (reference sequence). In nucleotides, the CDR3 is TGTGCCAGCATCCACGACGGGAATCAGCCCCAGCATTTT. It specifies CASIHDGNQPQHF.

The rearrangement joins TRBV28 to TRBJ2-7, with D possibly matching TRBD1 (5 bases). The CDR3 has 14 amino acids. The ends were cut back, 6 bases at V and 6 bases at J, with 18 bases in the middle. CDR1 and CDR2 (germline): MDHEN, SYDVKM. The CDR3 spells CASRETHRFGEQYF. DNA of the CDR3: TGTGCCAGCAGAGAAACTCACAGGTTCGGCGAGCAGTACTTC. The full variable domain, rest sourced from reference TRBV28 and TRBJ2-7, is DVKVTQSSRYLVKRTGEKVFLECVQDMDHENMFWYRQDPGLGLRLIYFSYDVKMKEKGDIPEGYSVSREKKERFSLILESASTNQTSMYLCASRETHRFGEQYFGPGTRLTVT.

This sequence joins TRBV7-2 and TRBJ1-2; 8 nucleotides align to TRBD1. The J segment lost 6 bases and the V segment lost 5 bases, leaving 11 bases of the junction unmatched. CDR1 and CDR2 from the germline V gene are SGHTA and FQGNSA. CDR3 length: 15 residues. This CDR3 is CASSQPDRAGHGYTF. CDR3 bases: TGTGCCAGCAGCCAACCGGACAGGGCCGGCCATGGCTACACCTTC.